This T cell receptor beta chain was retrieved from a study of CD8 T cells in ankylosing spondylitis. Study-wide findings and caveats: Disease-linked clones, CD8+, were relatively rare in peripheral blood. In ankylosing spondylitis blood, a motif of 7 to 9 highly homologous TCR beta variants appeared characteristic. Reports say disease-linked clones showed up significantly more in matched ankylosing spondylitis synovial fluid.

Quantitative 5'-RACE with molecular barcodes generated TCR beta libraries. Via MiXCR, TCRdb re-called the 5' RACE reads, giving one row per CDR3 protein. The sample records about 800,000 distinct CDR3 sequences, 12% being singletons. The CDR3 loop spans 13 amino acids. The germline V and J ends were trimmed by 7 bases and 7 bases, with 14 bases remaining between them. Germline V gene sequence: CDR1 SGHTA, CDR2 FQGNSA. This clonotype was observed a few times. Its antigen is undetermined. The chain recombines TRBV7-2 with TRBJ2-1, with D maybe TRBD2 (6 bases). Sequencing was done on a sample of blood, either unsorted or a sorted T cell fraction (not recorded which). This sequence originates from a male donor with ankylosing spondylitis. Here the CDR3 reads CASTRGSWNEQFF. The CDR3 coding sequence is TGTGCCAGCACCCGGGGGTCCTGGAATGAGCAGTTCTTC.